Listed below are T cell receptor beta chains from one sample, sequenced in a study of T cell changes during pregnancy in multiple sclerosis. Assay: immunoSEQ multiplex PCR; the TCRdb copy retains only in-frame clones and omits some. Of 45,000 to 55,000 clones listed, 80% to 95% are singletons. The source material was CD4+ T cells from peripheral blood mononuclear cells, sampled after pregnancy. These receptors were taken from a female donor in good health, enrolled as a control in a pregnancy study. Each CDR3 is given with its conserved first and last residue. The D gene is left open where the match is weak. Not all rows give a size; the values are once, few, many and, for expanded clones, a class.

-	TRBV7-2	-	TRBJ2-4	TGTGCCAGCAGCTTAGTCGGGGCCAAAAACATTCAGTACTTC	CASSLVGAKNIQYF
-	TRBV28	-	TRBJ2-2	TGTGCCAGCAGTTTAGGGGGCGCGGGCACCGGGGAGCTGTTTTTT	CASSLGGAGTGELFF
-	TRBV28	-	TRBJ1-4	TGTGCCAGCCGTGACGCAAAAGGGAGTGAAAAACTGTTTTTT	CASRDAKGSEKLFF
TRBD2	TRBV5-1	-	TRBJ2-5	TGCGCCAGCAGCCCAGGGACTAGCGGGGGGCAAGAGACCCAGTACTTC	CASSPGTSGGQETQYF
-	TRBV6-6	-	TRBJ1-5	TGTGCCAGCAGTTACTCGACTGGAACGGGTCAGCCCCAGCATTTT	CASSYSTGTGQPQHF
-	TRBV29-1	few	TRBJ1-1	TGCAGCGTGGCCGACAGACGGGGGGGTGAAGCTTTCTTT	CSVADRRGGEAFF
-	TRBV4-3	once	TRBJ2-5	TGCGCCAGCAGCCCTAGCTCCAACGCAGCAGAGACCCAGTACTTC	CASSPSSNAAETQYF
TRBD1	TRBV6-6	-	TRBJ1-6	TGTGCCAGCAGCCCTAGGCAGGGGGGAAATTCACCCCTCCACTTT	CASSPRQGGNSPLHF
-	TRBV5-1	few	TRBJ2-2	TGCGCCAGCAGCTTGAACGGGGGTACCGGGGAGCTGTTTTTT	CASSLNGGTGELFF
TRBD1	TRBV5-6	once	TRBJ1-1	TGTGCCAGCAGCTTGTTCGACAGGGCGAGTGGTGAAGCTTTCTTT	CASSLFDRASGEAFF
-	TRBV18	few	TRBJ1-5	TGTGCCAGCTCACCAAAGGGGCAGCCCCAGCATTTT	CASSPKGQPQHF
-	TRBV2	-	TRBJ1-3	TGTGCCAGCAGTATTACAGGGAGCTCTGGAAACACCATATATTTT	CASSITGSSGNTIYF
TRBD1	TRBV7-2	once	TRBJ2-7	TGTGCCAGCAGCCGGACAGGGGACTTCTACGAGCAGTACTTC	CASSRTGDFYEQYF
-	TRBV30	-	TRBJ2-5	TGTGGGGGGCGGGCCGGAGAGACCCAGTACTTC	CGGRAGETQYF
TRBD1	TRBV7-2	-	TRBJ2-5	TGTGCCAGCAGCAAGGGGTTAACCGGGACAGGGGTAGAGACCCAGTACTTC	CASSKGLTGTGVETQYF
TRBD1	TRBV28	-	TRBJ1-4	TGTGCCGCCCGACAGGGGCTGTCGGAAAAACTGTTTTTT	CAARQGLSEKLFF
TRBD1	TRBV5-1	-	TRBJ1-6	TGCGCCAGCAGCTTGACCTGGGACAGTGGTAATTCACCCCTCCACTTT	CASSLTWDSGNSPLHF
-	TRBV6-4	-	TRBJ2-1	TGTGCCAGCCGGGGCTACAATGAGCAGTTCTTC	CASRGYNEQFF
TRBD1	TRBV7-7	-	TRBJ2-7	TGTGCTAGCAGTCCCGGGACAGGAGGAGAGCAGTACTTC	CASSPGTGGEQYF
-	TRBV18	-	TRBJ1-1	TGTGCCAGCTCACCATCCCCCACAGGACGTGAAGCTTTCTTT	CASSPSPTGREAFF
-	TRBV7-6	-	TRBJ2-7	TGTGCCAGCAGCTTGTCGGCGGCCTCCTACGAGCAGTACTTC	CASSLSAASYEQYF
-	TRBV14	-	TRBJ1-2	TGTGCCAGCAGCCAAGACCCCGAGGGCCTAGTGTATGGCTACACCTTC	CASSQDPEGLVYGYTF